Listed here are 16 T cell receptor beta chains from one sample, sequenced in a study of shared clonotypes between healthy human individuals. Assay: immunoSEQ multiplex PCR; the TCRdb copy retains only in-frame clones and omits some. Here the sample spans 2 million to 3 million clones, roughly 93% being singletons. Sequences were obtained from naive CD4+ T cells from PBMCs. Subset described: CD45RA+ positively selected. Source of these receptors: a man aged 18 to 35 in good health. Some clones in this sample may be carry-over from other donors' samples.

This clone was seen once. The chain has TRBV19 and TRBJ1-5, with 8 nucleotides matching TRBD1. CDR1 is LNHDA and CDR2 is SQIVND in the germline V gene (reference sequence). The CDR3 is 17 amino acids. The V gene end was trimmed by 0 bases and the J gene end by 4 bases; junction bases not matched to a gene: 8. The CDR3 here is CASSIDVRGRRNQPQHF. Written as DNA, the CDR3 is TGTGCCAGTAGTATAGATGTCAGGGGGCGACGGAATCAGCCCCAGCATTTT.

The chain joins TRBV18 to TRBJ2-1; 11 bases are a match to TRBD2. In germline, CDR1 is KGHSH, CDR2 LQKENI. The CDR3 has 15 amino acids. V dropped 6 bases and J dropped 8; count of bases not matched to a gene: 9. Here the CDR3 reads CASSPTSGSGDEQFF. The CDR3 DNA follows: TGTGCCAGCTCGCCTACTAGCGGGAGTGGAGATGAGCAGTTCTTC. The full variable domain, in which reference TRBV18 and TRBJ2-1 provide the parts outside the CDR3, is NAGVMQNPRHLVRRRGQEARLRCSPMKGHSHVYWYRQLPEEGLKFMVYLQKENIIDESGMPKERFSAEFPKEGPSILRIQQVVRGDSAAYFCASSPTSGSGDEQFFGPGTRLTVL.

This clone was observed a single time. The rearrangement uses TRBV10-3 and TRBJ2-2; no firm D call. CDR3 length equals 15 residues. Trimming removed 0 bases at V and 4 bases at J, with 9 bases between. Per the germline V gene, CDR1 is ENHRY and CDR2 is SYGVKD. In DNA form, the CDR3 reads TGTGCCATCAGTGAGTCTCGCGGTTCCACCGGGGAGCTGTTTTTT. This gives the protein CAISESRGSTGELFF.

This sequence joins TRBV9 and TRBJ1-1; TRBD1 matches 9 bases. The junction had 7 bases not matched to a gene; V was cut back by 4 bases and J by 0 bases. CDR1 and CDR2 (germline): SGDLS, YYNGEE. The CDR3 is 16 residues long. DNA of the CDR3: TGTGCCAGCAGCCACCGGGACAGGGTTTTGAACACTGAAGCTTTCTTT. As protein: CASSHRDRVLNTEAFF.

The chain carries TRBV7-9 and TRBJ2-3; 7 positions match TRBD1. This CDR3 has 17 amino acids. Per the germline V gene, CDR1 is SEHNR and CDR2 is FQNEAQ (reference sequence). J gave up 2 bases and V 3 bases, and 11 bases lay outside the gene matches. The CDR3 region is CASSFFSGQMFTDTQYF. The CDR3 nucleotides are TGTGCCAGCAGCTTTTTTTCGGGACAGATGTTCACAGATACGCAGTATTTT.

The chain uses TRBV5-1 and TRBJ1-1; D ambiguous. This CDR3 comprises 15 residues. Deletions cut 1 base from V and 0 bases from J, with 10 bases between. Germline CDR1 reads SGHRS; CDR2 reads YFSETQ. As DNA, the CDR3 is TGCGCCAGCAGCTTGCCGACAAGCATGAACACTGAAGCTTTCTTT. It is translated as CASSLPTSMNTEAFF.

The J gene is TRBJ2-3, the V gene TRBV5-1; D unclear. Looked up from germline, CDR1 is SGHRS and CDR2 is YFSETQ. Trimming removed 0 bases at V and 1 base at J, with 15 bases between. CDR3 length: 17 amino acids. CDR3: CASSLGFSAVGTDTQYF. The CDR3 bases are TGCGCCAGCAGCTTGGGATTTTCGGCGGTCGGCACAGATACGCAGTATTTT.

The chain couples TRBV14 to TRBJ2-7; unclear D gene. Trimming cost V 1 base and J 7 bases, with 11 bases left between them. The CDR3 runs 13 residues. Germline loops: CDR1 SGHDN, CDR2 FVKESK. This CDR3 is CASSQVLLGEQYF. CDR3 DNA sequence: TGTGCCAGCAGCCAAGTCCTACTGGGTGAGCAGTACTTC.

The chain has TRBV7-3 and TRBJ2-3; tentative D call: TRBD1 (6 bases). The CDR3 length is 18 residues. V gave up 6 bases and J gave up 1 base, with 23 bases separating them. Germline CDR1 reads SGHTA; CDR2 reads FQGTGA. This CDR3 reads CASSTTRRTEKGTDTQYF. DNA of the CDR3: TGTGCCAGCAGTACAACCCGCAGGACAGAAAAGGGCACAGATACGCAGTATTTT.

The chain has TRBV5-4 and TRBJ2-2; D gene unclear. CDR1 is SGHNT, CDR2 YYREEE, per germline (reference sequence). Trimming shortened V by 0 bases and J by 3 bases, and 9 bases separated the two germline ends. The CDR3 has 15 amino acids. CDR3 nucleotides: TGTGCCAGCAGCTTGGTAACATTACACACCGGGGAGCTGTTTTTT. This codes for CASSLVTLHTGELFF.

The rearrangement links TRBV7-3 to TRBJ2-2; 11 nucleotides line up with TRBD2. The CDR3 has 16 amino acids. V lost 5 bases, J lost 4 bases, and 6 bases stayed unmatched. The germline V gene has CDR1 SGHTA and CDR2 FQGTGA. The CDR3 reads CASSAGLAGGTGELFF. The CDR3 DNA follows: TGTGCCAGCAGCGCCGGACTAGCGGGTGGCACCGGGGAGCTGTTTTTT.

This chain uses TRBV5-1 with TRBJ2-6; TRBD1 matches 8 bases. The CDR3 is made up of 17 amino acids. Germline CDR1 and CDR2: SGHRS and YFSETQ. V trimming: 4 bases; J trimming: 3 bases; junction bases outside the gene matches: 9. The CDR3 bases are TGCGCCAGCAGCCCCAAGACAGGGGAGATTGGGGCCAACGTCCTGACTTTC. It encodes CASSPKTGEIGANVLTF.

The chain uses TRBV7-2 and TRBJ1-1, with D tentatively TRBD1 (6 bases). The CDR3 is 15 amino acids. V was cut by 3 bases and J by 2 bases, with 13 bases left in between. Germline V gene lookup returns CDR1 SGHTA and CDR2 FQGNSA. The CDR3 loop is CASSFNAQGNTEAFF. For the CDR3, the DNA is TGTGCCAGCAGCTTCAACGCACAGGGAAACACTGAAGCTTTCTTT.

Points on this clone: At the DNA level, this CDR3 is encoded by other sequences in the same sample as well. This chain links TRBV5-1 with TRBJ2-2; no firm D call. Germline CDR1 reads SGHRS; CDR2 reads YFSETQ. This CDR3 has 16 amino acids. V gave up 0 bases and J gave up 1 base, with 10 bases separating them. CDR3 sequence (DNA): TGCGCCAGCAGCTTGGAGGTCGGCCTGAACACCGGGGAGCTGTTTTTT. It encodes CASSLEVGLNTGELFF.

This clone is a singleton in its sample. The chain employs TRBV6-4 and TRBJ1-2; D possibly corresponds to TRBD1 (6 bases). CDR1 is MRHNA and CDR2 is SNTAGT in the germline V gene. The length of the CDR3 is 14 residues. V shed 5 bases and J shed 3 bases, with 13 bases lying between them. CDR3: CASSPAGVDYGYTF. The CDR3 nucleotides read TGTGCCAGCAGTCCGGCAGGGGTCGACTATGGCTACACCTTC.

This CDR3 reads CASSVAAGGRSGANVLTF. The CDR3 DNA reads TGTGCCAGCAGCGTAGCGGCAGGGGGAAGGTCTGGGGCCAACGTCCTGACTTTC. The chain carries TRBV9 and TRBJ2-6; 7 bases map to TRBD1. CDR1 is SGDLS and CDR2 is YYNGEE in the germline V gene. The junction had 7 bases not matched to a gene; V was cut back by 0 bases and J by 1 base. This CDR3 has 18 amino acids.